The sequence of this T cell receptor (beta chain) was determined in a study of T-cell memory formation after mild COVID-19. General study results and limits: Whether day 37 second-wave clones are SARS-CoV-2-specific was not confirmed. For contracting clones, CD4+ ones sat mainly in CM and EM, CD8+ in EMRA. Some clones that responded were present in memory (sampled pre-infection), which suggests cross-reactive memory joined.

CDR3 length: 18 residues. V lost 0 bases to trimming and J lost 2 bases, with 20 bases between them. Germline assignment: CDR1 MGHRA and CDR2 YSYEKL. TCRalpha and TCRbeta libraries used 5'RACE with constant-segment primers and UMIs. TCRdb called the 5' RACE reads again in MiXCR, with one record for every CDR3 protein. Of a few hundred thousand distinct CDR3 sequences listed, 25% are singletons. This clonotype was seen at least ten times. Its antigen is unidentified. The chain carries TRBV4-1 and TRBJ2-7, with D tentatively TRBD2 (5 bases). Sample: PBMCs or a T cell subset sorted from them (not recorded which). This clonotype originated in an adult woman who had mild COVID-19 (a few samples of this study predate the infection). Cell type and time point are not known. In DNA, the CDR3 is TGCGCCAGCAGCCAAGACCCTCCTCGAGCGCTAGCCACCTACGAGCAGTACTTC. As protein: CASSQDPPRALATYEQYF.